A selection of T cell receptor beta chains follows, all from one sample in a study of blood T cell repertoires in COVID-19. Repertoires were generated with immunoSEQ multiplex PCR, while TCRdb's copy carries only in-frame clones and drops some. This sample has about 270,000 clones, with 75% to 90% found just once. Material: PBMCs or T cells enriched from blood (not recorded which). The receptors here all came from a woman younger than 35 who had recovered from COVID-19. The CDR3 runs from the conserved cysteine through the conserved F or W. The D gene is left open where the match is weak. Size is stated for part of the rows, as once, few or many counts, or as a class when the clone is expanded.

v_gene: TRBV5-1; d_gene: -; abundance: -; j_gene: TRBJ1-1; CDR3aa: CASSLTVGNTEAFF; CDR3nt: TGCGCCAGCAGCCTGACAGTAGGGAACACTGAAGCTTTCTTT
v_gene: TRBV19; d_gene: -; abundance: -; j_gene: TRBJ1-1; CDR3aa: CASSMAVQGPYTEAFF; CDR3nt: TGTGCCAGTAGTATGGCTGTCCAGGGGCCGTACACTGAAGCTTTCTTT
v_gene: TRBV19; d_gene: TRBD1; abundance: few; j_gene: TRBJ1-2; CDR3aa: CASQGAEGYTF; CDR3nt: TGTGCCAGTCAGGGGGCGGAAGGCTACACCTTC
v_gene: TRBV6-5; d_gene: TRBD2; abundance: -; j_gene: TRBJ2-1; CDR3aa: CASSPTRLAGDEQFF; CDR3nt: TGTGCCAGCAGTCCAACGAGACTAGCGGGGGATGAGCAGTTCTTC
v_gene: TRBV4-1; d_gene: -; abundance: -; j_gene: TRBJ1-1; CDR3aa: CASSRPEGGNEAFF; CDR3nt: TGCGCCAGCAGCCGCCCTGAGGGAGGCAATGAAGCTTTCTTT
v_gene: TRBV19; d_gene: -; abundance: -; j_gene: TRBJ2-2; CDR3aa: CASSRSFDGELFF; CDR3nt: TGTGCCAGTAGTCGGTCATTTGACGGGGAGCTGTTTTTT
v_gene: TRBV5-1; d_gene: TRBD1; abundance: -; j_gene: TRBJ1-1; CDR3aa: CASSLAGGEAFF; CDR3nt: TGCGCCAGCAGCTTGGCAGGGGGTGAAGCTTTCTTT
v_gene: TRBV6-2/TRBV6-3; d_gene: TRBD1; abundance: -; j_gene: TRBJ2-7; CDR3aa: CASSSLGQGAYEQYF; CDR3nt: TGTGCCAGCAGTTCCCTGGGACAGGGGGCGTACGAGCAGTACTTC
v_gene: TRBV2; d_gene: -; abundance: -; j_gene: TRBJ1-2; CDR3aa: CASSEQGRDYGYTF; CDR3nt: TGTGCCAGCAGTGAGCAGGGGAGGGACTATGGCTACACCTTC
v_gene: TRBV6-6; d_gene: TRBD1; abundance: -; j_gene: TRBJ1-5; CDR3aa: CASSPGQGVSNQPQHF; CDR3nt: TGTGCCAGCAGCCCCGGACAGGGGGTCAGCAATCAGCCCCAGCATTTT
v_gene: TRBV10-3; d_gene: -; abundance: -; j_gene: TRBJ2-3; CDR3aa: CAISTQRVISTDTQYF; CDR3nt: TGTGCCATCAGTACTCAGAGGGTAATTAGCACAGATACGCAGTATTTT
v_gene: TRBV2; d_gene: TRBD1; abundance: few; j_gene: TRBJ1-6; CDR3aa: CASRKEGTGYNSPLHF; CDR3nt: TGTGCCAGCAGGAAGGAGGGGACAGGGTATAATTCACCCCTCCACTTT
v_gene: TRBV5-5; d_gene: -; abundance: -; j_gene: TRBJ1-4; CDR3aa: CASSMGTGATNEKLFF; CDR3nt: TGTGCCAGCAGCATGGGAACGGGGGCAACTAATGAAAAACTGTTTTTT
v_gene: TRBV6-5; d_gene: TRBD1; abundance: -; j_gene: TRBJ1-6; CDR3aa: CATQTGIYSPLHF; CDR3nt: TGTGCCACCCAGACAGGGATTTATTCACCCCTCCACTTT
v_gene: TRBV28; d_gene: TRBD1; abundance: -; j_gene: TRBJ2-2; CDR3aa: CASSSPGTGGNTGELFF; CDR3nt: TGTGCCAGCAGCTCCCCAGGGACAGGGGGAAACACCGGGGAGCTGTTTTTT
v_gene: TRBV10-3; d_gene: -; abundance: -; j_gene: TRBJ2-7; CDR3aa: CAISESIGGLNEQYF; CDR3nt: TGTGCCATCAGTGAGTCGATTGGGGGGTTAAACGAGCAGTACTTC
v_gene: TRBV25-1; d_gene: TRBD1; abundance: once; j_gene: TRBJ1-1; CDR3aa: CASSESGTGNTEAFF; CDR3nt: TGTGCCAGCAGCGAGTCCGGGACAGGGAACACTGAAGCTTTCTTT
v_gene: TRBV7-6; d_gene: TRBD1; abundance: -; j_gene: TRBJ1-1; CDR3aa: CASSLRPGQGAEAFF; CDR3nt: TGTGCCAGCAGCTTACGACCGGGACAGGGGGCTGAAGCTTTCTTT
v_gene: TRBV3-1/TRBV3-2; d_gene: TRBD2; abundance: -; j_gene: TRBJ2-2; CDR3aa: CASSQVRLAGDTGELFF; CDR3nt: TGTGCCAGCAGCCAAGTAAGGCTAGCGGGAGACACCGGGGAGCTGTTTTTT
v_gene: TRBV27; d_gene: TRBD1; abundance: -; j_gene: TRBJ1-2; CDR3aa: CASTTGGLGYTF; CDR3nt: TGTGCCAGCACAACAGGGGGGCTAGGCTACACCTTC
v_gene: TRBV29-1; d_gene: TRBD2; abundance: -; j_gene: TRBJ2-7; CDR3aa: CSGAGGSSYEQYF; CDR3nt: TGCAGCGGCGCGGGGGGAAGCTCCTACGAGCAGTACTTC
v_gene: TRBV2; d_gene: TRBD1; abundance: -; j_gene: TRBJ1-1; CDR3aa: CASSERGQVNTEAFF; CDR3nt: TGTGCCAGCAGTGAAAGGGGACAGGTGAACACTGAAGCTTTCTTT